The TCR beta chain under discussion was sequenced for a study of monozygotic twins with inflammatory bowel disease. Generation of cDNA took place in eight separate reactions per sample. Each CDR3 protein gets one entry in TCRdb, which reprocessed the 5' RACE reads and gives no DNA. The sample spans about 210,000 distinct CDR3 sequences; the ten largest clones claim roughly 8%. Per germline, CDR1 SGHVS and CDR2 FQNEAQ. This CDR3 spans 16 amino acids. Whole-study results and caveats: Repertoire similarity matched across concordant and discordant twins, perhaps owing to limited power.

Points on this clonotype: The target antigen is unknown.

This rearrangement joins TRBV7-8 to TRBJ2-2; lacking DNA, the TRBD1 call made by TCRdb goes unchecked. Sequences were obtained from blood. The origin of this receptor is a human donor with ulcerative colitis or Crohn's disease, or a healthy co-twin of an affected twin (not recorded which). The CDR3 reads CASSLRTDINTGELFF.